Presented here are 9 T cell receptor beta chains from one specimen sequenced in a study of blood T cell repertoires in COVID-19. Sequenced by immunoSEQ multiplex PCR; TCRdb stores in-frame clones only, minus some. In the table there are 57,000 or so clones, around 85% of which are singletons. Sequenced: peripheral blood. The receptors here all came from a human donor in a cohort sampled during active COVID-19.

In its sample, this clone was seen once. The CDR3 nucleotides read TGTGCCAGCAGTTACGCCGGAGCAACTAATGAAAAACTGTTTTTT. Amino acids: CASSYAGATNEKLFF. This sequence joins TRBV6-5 and TRBJ1-4; D call uncertain. V was pared by 2 bases and J by 0 bases, with 7 bases between. The CDR3 consists of 15 residues. CDR1 is MNHEY and CDR2 is SVGAGI in the germline V gene.

The V gene is TRBV5-5, the J gene TRBJ2-7; TRBD2 matches 12 bases. CDR3 length: 17 residues. J gave up 7 bases and V 4 bases, and 15 bases lay outside the gene matches. From germline, CDR1 is SGHKS and CDR2 YYEKEE (reference sequence). The CDR3: CASSGQLAGGLGREQYF. The DNA for the CDR3 is TGTGCCAGCAGCGGGCAACTAGCGGGAGGCCTAGGGCGGGAGCAGTACTTC.

V is TRBV14 and J is TRBJ2-5, with D maybe TRBD1 (6 bases). The CDR3 consists of 16 residues. CDR1 and CDR2 (germline): SGHDN, FVKESK. Trimming took 1 base from V and 2 from J, leaving 14 bases between them. CDR3 nucleotides: TGTGCCAGCAGCCAAGCGGGACACTACAAGCAAGAGACCCAGTACTTC. The encoded protein is CASSQAGHYKQETQYF. The whole variable domain, filled in from reference TRBV14 and TRBJ2-5, reads EAGVTQFPSHSVIEKGQTVTLRCDPISGHDNLYWYRRVMGKEIKFLLHFVKESKQDESGMPNNRFLAERTGGTYSTLKVQPAELEDSGVYFCASSQAGHYKQETQYFGPGTRLLVL.

The chain employs TRBV21-1 and TRBJ1-2. TRBV21-1 is shown as a pseudogene. The CDR3 extends over 14 amino acids. Here the CDR3 DNA reads TGTGCCAGCAGCAAAGCCGGCGGCCCGTGGGGCTACACCTTC. Encoded protein: CASSKAGGPWGYTF.

The V call is TRBV28, the J call TRBJ2-7, with 8 bases identical to TRBD1. Germline loops: CDR1 MDHEN, CDR2 SYDVKM. The CDR3 consists of 14 residues. V shed 6 bases, J shed 3 bases, and the junction held 7 bases outside the gene matches. CDR3 sequence reads: CASRTTGVYYEQYF. In nucleotides, the CDR3 is TGTGCCAGCAGAACGACAGGGGTCTACTACGAGCAGTACTTC.

The chain joins TRBV27 to TRBJ2-4; TRBD2 matches at 8 bases. The CDR3 is 16 amino acids. Germline V CDR1 and CDR2: MNHEY, SMNVEV (reference sequence). V shed 5 bases, J shed 2 bases, and the junction held 8 bases outside the gene matches. CDR3 protein: CASSPREGGPKNIQYF. CDR3 sequence (DNA): TGTGCCAGCAGTCCCCGGGAGGGCGGACCCAAAAACATTCAGTACTTC.

The chain combines TRBV2 with TRBJ2-1; 10 positions agree with TRBD2. Trimming took 8 bases from V and 4 from J; bases not matched to a gene: 5. This CDR3 is built from 14 residues. From germline, CDR1 is SNHLY and CDR2 FYNNEI. CDR3 DNA: TGTGCCAGCGGAGGACTAGCGGAATACAATGAGCAGTTCTTC. Translated: CASGGLAEYNEQFF.

V gene TRBV10-3 combines with J gene TRBJ2-7, with no clear D. The germline V and J ends were trimmed by 2 bases and 0 bases, with 11 bases remaining between them. Germline CDR1 ENHRY, CDR2 SYGVKD. The CDR3 has 15 residues. CDR3 sequence: CAISERVGGSYEQYF. In DNA form, the CDR3 reads TGTGCCATCAGTGAGCGGGTTGGCGGCTCCTACGAGCAGTACTTC.

The rearrangement links TRBV28 to TRBJ1-2, with D possibly matching TRBD1 (6 bases). In germline, CDR1 is MDHEN, CDR2 SYDVKM. Trimming cost V 11 bases and J 6 bases, with 13 bases left between them. CDR3 length: 11 residues. The CDR3 region has the DNA TGTGCCGTCCAGGGGATGGATGGCTACACCTTC. Protein sequence: CAVQGMDGYTF.